This passage covers 18 T cell receptor beta chains from one sample sequenced in a study of blood T cell repertoires in COVID-19. Here immunoSEQ multiplex PCR was the method, and the copy in TCRdb shows in-frame clones only, minus some. This table holds a few hundred thousand clones, nearly 90% found once. The sample consisted of PBMCs or T cells enriched from blood (not recorded which). The receptors derive from a woman between 55 and 75 years old who had recovered from COVID-19.

Concerning this clone itself: Other DNA sequences in this sample translate to the same CDR3. The chain combines TRBV5-1 with TRBJ1-4; D not certain. In germline, CDR1 is SGHRS, CDR2 YFSETQ. The CDR3 covers 14 residues. Trimming stripped 5 bases from V and 8 bases from J, with 16 bases between. CDR3 coding DNA: TGCGCCAGCAGGCCGGGGAGGTCGGACGAAAAACTGTTTTTT. As protein: CASRPGRSDEKLFF.

The V and J genes are TRBV12-2 and TRBJ1-2; TRBD1 is the table's D call and was not checked against the DNA. TRBV12-2 is given as a pseudogene. The CDR3 is 17 amino acids. In nucleotides, the CDR3 is TGTGCAAGTCGCTCCAGGGACAGGGGGCCTCCTTTCTATGGCTACACCTTC. It translates to CASRSRDRGPPFYGYTF.

The genes are TRBV3-1 (or the pseudogene TRBV3-2) and TRBJ2-1, with 12 bases aligning to TRBD2. After removal of 5 bases from V and 3 bases from J, the junction contained 8 bases not matched to a gene. The CDR3 spans 17 residues. CDR1 and CDR2 from the germline V gene are LGHDT and YNNKEL (reference sequence). The CDR3 DNA follows: TGTGCCAGCAGCTCTCGACTAGCGGGAGTCGGCTACAATGAGCAGTTCTTC. This translates into CASSSRLAGVGYNEQFF.

This chain links TRBV18 with TRBJ2-7, with 7 bases aligning to TRBD1. Germline CDR1 KGHSH, CDR2 LQKENI. V shed 2 bases and J 1 base; nucleotides not matched to a gene: 11. The CDR3 is made up of 17 amino acids. This CDR3 reads CASSPGLGTAKSYEQYF. The CDR3 DNA sequence: TGTGCCAGCTCACCAGGATTAGGGACAGCCAAATCCTACGAGCAGTACTTC. The variable domain in full, with the rest retrieved from reference TRBV18 and TRBJ2-7, is NAGVMQNPRHLVRRRGQEARLRCSPMKGHSHVYWYRQLPEEGLKFMVYLQKENIIDESGMPKERFSAEFPKEGPSILRIQQVVRGDSAAYFCASSPGLGTAKSYEQYFGPGTRLTVT.

The chain links TRBV10-3 to TRBJ2-5, with 10 bases matching TRBD1. Per germline, CDR1 ENHRY and CDR2 SYGVKD. The ends lost 0 bases at V and 2 bases at J; junction bases unmatched: 3. The CDR3 sequence is 16 residues long. CDR3 in DNA: TGTGCCATCAGTGAGTCCGGGACAGGGGTGCAAGAGACCCAGTACTTC. Translating gives CAISESGTGVQETQYF.

V is TRBV27 and J is TRBJ1-4; 7 nucleotides match TRBD1. The J segment lost 9 bases and the V segment lost 5 bases, leaving 6 bases of the junction unmatched. The CDR3 is made up of 13 amino acids. Germline-derived CDR1 and CDR2 are MNHEY and SMNVEV (reference sequence). The CDR3 DNA sequence: TGTGCCAGCAGTGACCGGGACAGTCAAAAACTGTTTTTT. This encodes CASSDRDSQKLFF.

The V gene is TRBV11-2, the J gene TRBJ2-4; 7 bases align to TRBD2. Germline V lookup: CDR1 SGHAT, CDR2 FQNNGV. The CDR3 is 15 amino acids. V lost 5 bases and J lost 2; bases outside the gene matches: 6. CDR3 coding DNA: TGTGCCAGCAGCGTGCTGACTAGCCCCAAAAACATTCAGTACTTC. This translates into CASSVLTSPKNIQYF.

The rearrangement links TRBV5-6 to TRBJ2-7, with TRBD2 matching 8 bases. The CDR3 spans 16 residues. V was pared by 5 bases and J by 0 bases, with 10 bases of the junction left unmatched. Germline values: CDR1 SGHDT, CDR2 YYEEEE. The CDR3 is CASSLTSGSFSYEQYF. Written as DNA, the CDR3 is TGTGCCAGCAGTTTAACCAGCGGGAGTTTCTCCTACGAGCAGTACTTC.

This clone was seen just once. This sequence joins TRBV27 and TRBJ2-7; maybe TRBD2 (5 bases). The CDR3 spans 13 residues. Germline assignment: CDR1 MNHEY and CDR2 SMNVEV (reference sequence). The germline V and J ends were trimmed by 8 bases and 0 bases, with 11 bases remaining between them. This CDR3 is CASGGIRSYEQYF. Written as DNA, the CDR3 is TGTGCCAGCGGAGGAATTCGCTCCTACGAGCAGTACTTC.

The chain combines TRBV10-2 with TRBJ1-2, with D perhaps TRBD1 (5 bases). The CDR3 is 18 residues long. V gave up 6 bases and J gave up 6 bases, with 29 bases separating them. The V gene's germline CDR1 is WSHSY and CDR2 SAAADI. DNA for the CDR3: TGCGCCAGCAGCGCAGGAGGGCGCCGCTATGGTGGCAGGGATGGCTACACCTTC. Its translation is CASSAGGRRYGGRDGYTF.

The gene calls are TRBV25-1 and TRBJ1-2; D ambiguous. This CDR3 is 14 amino acids long. Germline V gene lookup returns CDR1 MGHDK and CDR2 SYGVNS. The V gene lost 4 bases and the J gene lost 2 bases, with 11 bases spanning the gap. The CDR3 loop reads CASSAIDGNYGYTF. DNA of the CDR3: TGTGCCAGCAGTGCCATAGACGGGAACTATGGCTACACCTTC.

CDR3 nucleotides: TGTGCCAGCAGCTTAGGACAGGGGGCTGGGGAAGAGACCCAGTACTTC. Its protein product is CASSLGQGAGEETQYF. This sequence joins TRBV7-9 and TRBJ2-5, with 10 nucleotides matching TRBD1. The germline gives CDR1 SEHNR, CDR2 FQNEAQ (reference sequence). The CDR3 spans 16 residues. After removal of 1 base from V and 3 bases from J, the junction contained 5 bases not matched to a gene.

This clone has only a few counts. The V call is TRBV7-9, the J call TRBJ1-6, with a weak D call TRBD1 (5 bases). The V end was cut by 7 bases, the J end by 8 bases, with 12 bases between. Germline CDR1 SEHNR, CDR2 FQNEAQ (reference sequence). The CDR3 totals 13 residues. The CDR3 DNA reads TGTGCCAGCATTAAGTCGGGGGATTCACCCCTCCACTTT. This encodes CASIKSGDSPLHF. Supplemented by reference TRBV7-9 and TRBJ1-6, the full variable domain reads DTGVSQNPRHKITKRGQNVTFRCDPISEHNRLYWYRQTLGQGPEFLTYFQNEAQLEKSRLLSDRFSAERPKGSFSTLEIQRTEQGDSAMYLCASIKSGDSPLHFGNGTRLTVT.

CDR3 bases: TGTGCCAGCAGCCCAAGGACTAGCGGGAGGGGTGAGCAGTTCTTC. As protein: CASSPRTSGRGEQFF. This sequence joins TRBV7-9 and TRBJ2-1; 15 positions agree with TRBD2. Germline CDR1 SEHNR, CDR2 FQNEAQ (reference sequence). This CDR3 region has 15 residues. The junction had 5 bases not matched to a gene; V was cut back by 5 bases and J by 9 bases.

The J gene is TRBJ2-5, the V gene TRBV18; D may be TRBD2 (6 bases). CDR3 length: 13 residues. V dropped 4 bases and J dropped 2 bases, with 8 bases sitting between them. Germline CDR1 is KGHSH and CDR2 is LQKENI. CDR3 region: CASSLGTQETQYF. The CDR3 region has the DNA TGTGCCAGCTCACTCGGGACTCAAGAGACCCAGTACTTC.

The V gene is TRBV5-1, the J gene TRBJ2-1, with D maybe TRBD2 (6 bases). V lost 3 bases to trimming and J lost 9 bases, with 19 bases between them. The CDR3 is 15 residues long. Germline V gene data show CDR1 as SGHRS and CDR2 as YFSETQ. DNA for the CDR3: TGCGCCAGCAGCTATATCGGGACTCCCGGCGGTGAGCAGTTCTTC. Protein product: CASSYIGTPGGEQFF.

The rearrangement uses TRBV3-1 (or the pseudogene TRBV3-2) and TRBJ2-7, with 8 bases identical to TRBD2. Germline V CDR1 and CDR2: LGHDT, YNNKEL (reference sequence). The junction had 11 bases not matched to a gene; V was cut back by 4 bases and J by 0 bases. CDR3 length equals 17 residues. For the CDR3, the DNA is TGTGCCAGCAGCCGGGGCACTAGCGGAGGCAGCTCCTACGAGCAGTACTTC. This codes for CASSRGTSGGSSYEQYF.

V is TRBV27 and J is TRBJ1-5; 11 nucleotides match TRBD1. V was clipped by 4 bases and J by 6 bases; unmatched bases: 5. The CDR3 is 15 amino acids. Germline CDR1 MNHEY, CDR2 SMNVEV (reference sequence). In DNA, the CDR3 is TGTGCCAGCAGTTCTGGACAGGGGGCAGGTCAGCCCCAGCATTTT. This sequence encodes CASSSGQGAGQPQHF.